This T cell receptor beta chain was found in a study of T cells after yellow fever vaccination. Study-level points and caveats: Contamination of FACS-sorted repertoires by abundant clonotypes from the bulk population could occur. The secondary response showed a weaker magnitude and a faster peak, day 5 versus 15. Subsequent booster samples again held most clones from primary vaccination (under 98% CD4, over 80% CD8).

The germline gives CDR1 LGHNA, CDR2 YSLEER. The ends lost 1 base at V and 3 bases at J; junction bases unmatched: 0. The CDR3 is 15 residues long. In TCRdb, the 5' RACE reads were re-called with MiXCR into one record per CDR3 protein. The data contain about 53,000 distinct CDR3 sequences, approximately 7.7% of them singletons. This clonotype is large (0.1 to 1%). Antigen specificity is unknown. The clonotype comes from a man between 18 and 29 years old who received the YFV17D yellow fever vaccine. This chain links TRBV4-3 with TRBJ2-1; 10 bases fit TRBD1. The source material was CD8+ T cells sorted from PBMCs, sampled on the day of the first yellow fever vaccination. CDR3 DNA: TGCGCCAGCAGCCAAGGGACAGGGGGCTACAATGAGCAGTTCTTC. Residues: CASSQGTGGYNEQFF.